Listed below are T cell receptor beta chains from one sample, sequenced in a study of blood T cell repertoires in COVID-19. Assay: immunoSEQ multiplex PCR; the TCRdb copy retains only in-frame clones and omits some. The table records under 300,000 clones, about 85% of them present only once. Sequencing used peripheral blood. The receptors come from a man between 60 and 75 years old who had recovered from COVID-19. Each CDR3 is given with its conserved first and last residue. The D gene is left open where the match is weak. Size is omitted from some rows. Given values are once, few, many or a class for expanded clones.

CDR3 protein: CASSLIAGAAGETQYF
CDR3 DNA: TGTGCCAGCAGCTTAATAGCTGGGGCCGCGGGGGAGACCCAGTACTTC
J gene: TRBJ2-5
clone size: NA
D gene: NA
V gene: TRBV7-2

CDR3 protein: CASSLEAGGGYNEQFF
CDR3 DNA: TGTGCCAGCAGCCTAGAGGCGGGGGGGGGCTACAATGAGCAGTTCTTC
J gene: TRBJ2-1
clone size: many
D gene: TRBD2
V gene: TRBV7-6

CDR3 protein: CASSLGAGVWETQYF
CDR3 DNA: TGTGCCAGCAGCTTAGGTGCGGGGGTCTGGGAGACCCAGTACTTC
J gene: TRBJ2-5
clone size: once
D gene: TRBD2
V gene: TRBV7-9

CDR3 protein: CASSPHGSYEQYF
CDR3 DNA: TGTGCCAGCTCACCACACGGCTCCTACGAGCAGTACTTC
J gene: TRBJ2-7
clone size: NA
D gene: NA
V gene: TRBV18

CDR3 protein: CASSSHQETQYF
CDR3 DNA: TGTGCCAGCAGTTCCCATCAAGAGACCCAGTACTTC
J gene: TRBJ2-5
clone size: NA
D gene: NA
V gene: TRBV7-9

CDR3 protein: CASSLNSNEAFF
CDR3 DNA: TGTGCCAGCAGCTTAAATTCTAATGAAGCTTTCTTT
J gene: TRBJ1-1
clone size: NA
D gene: NA
V gene: TRBV11-2

CDR3 protein: CATSGDRGWEWVAQHF
CDR3 DNA: TGTGCCACCAGCGGAGACAGGGGGTGGGAGTGGGTGGCCCAGCATTTT
J gene: TRBJ1-5
clone size: NA
D gene: TRBD1
V gene: TRBV15

CDR3 protein: CASSQDLTDTQYF
CDR3 DNA: TGTGCCAGCAGCCAAGACCTCACAGATACGCAGTATTTT
J gene: TRBJ2-3
clone size: NA
D gene: NA
V gene: TRBV3-1/TRBV3-2

CDR3 protein: CSASSQGQGRSLGYTF
CDR3 DNA: TGCAGTGCTAGTTCCCAAGGGCAGGGGCGGTCCCTTGGCTACACCTTC
J gene: TRBJ1-2
clone size: NA
D gene: NA
V gene: TRBV20-1

CDR3 protein: CASSLNHPVEEQYF
CDR3 DNA: TGCGCCAGCAGCTTGAACCACCCGGTGGAGGAGCAGTACTTC
J gene: TRBJ2-7
clone size: NA
D gene: NA
V gene: TRBV5-1